The 27 T cell receptor beta chains given below trace back to one sample, sequenced in a study of CD8 T cells in Susac syndrome (dated by TCRdb to the late 2010s). Library preparation employed the immunoSEQ multiplex PCR assay. RNA was extracted using the RNeasy kit, and about 0.45 to 1 microgram was reverse transcribed with random hexamers. TCRdb reprocessing: public reads trimmed at Q25 with fastp, clones called with MiXCR, in-frame beta chains kept. Identical CDR3 protein sequences are pooled into one entry, listed with their most common genes and DNA. The sample table records a few hundred thousand distinct CDR3 sequences; approximately 89% of these occur just once. The top ten clonotypes cover more than 0.09% of the sample. The sequenced sample was CD8+ T cells from PBMCs. The receptor set was obtained from a human donor with multiple sclerosis.

This chain uses TRBV27 with TRBJ2-4; tentatively, D is TRBD1 (6 bases). CDR1 is MNHEY, CDR2 SMNVEV, per germline (reference sequence). The CDR3 sequence is 12 residues long. CDR3 amino acids: CPYGQFKNIQYF. CDR3 DNA sequence: TGTCCTTACGGACAGTTCAAAAACATTCAGTACTTC.

This chain joins TRBV27 and TRBJ1-6; D uncertain. The germline V gene encodes CDR1 MNHEY and CDR2 SMNVEV (reference sequence). The V gene lost 0 bases and the J gene lost 9 bases, with 9 bases spanning the gap. The CDR3 sequence is 14 residues long. Written as DNA, the CDR3 is TGTGCCAGCAGTTTATCTCCGGGGAGTTCACCCCTCCACTTT. Its translation is CASSLSPGSSPLHF.

This chain connects TRBV4-1 to TRBJ2-1, with D possibly matching TRBD2 (7 bases). V was clipped by 0 bases and J by 3 bases, with 12 bases between them. CDR1 and CDR2 from the germline V gene are MGHRA and YSYEKL. CDR3 length: 16 amino acids. In nucleotides, the CDR3 is TGCGCCAGCAGCCAAGAACCGGGGGGCGTCTACAATGAGCAGTTCTTC. Protein: CASSQEPGGVYNEQFF.

This chain uses TRBV4-1 with TRBJ2-3, with TRBD2 matching over 7 bases. V lost 3 bases and J lost 0; bases outside the gene matches: 12. Germline CDR1 MGHRA, CDR2 YSYEKL. The CDR3 has 18 amino acids. The CDR3 DNA reads TGCGCCAGCAGCCACCAACCGCTTAGCGGGCCTAGCACAGATACGCAGTATTTT. Its protein is CASSHQPLSGPSTDTQYF.

The CDR3 sequence is CASSPPWDRGTPPSGYEAFF. CDR3 DNA sequence: TGTGCCAGCTCACCACCTTGGGACAGGGGGACGCCGCCGTCCGGGTATGAAGCTTTCTTT. The chain links TRBV18 to TRBJ1-1; 11 nucleotides agree with TRBD1. Germline CDR1 is KGHSH and CDR2 is LQKENI. The CDR3 loop spans 20 amino acids. V gave up 0 bases and J gave up 7 bases; unmatched junction bases: 19.

This chain links TRBV10-3 with TRBJ2-7; D uncertain. CDR3 length: 13 amino acids. Germline lookup yields CDR1 ENHRY and CDR2 SYGVKD. V was shortened by 6 bases and J by 1 base, with 10 bases between the two germline ends. CDR3 residues: CAIRPDGSYEQYF. The CDR3, as DNA: TGTGCCATCAGGCCGGACGGTTCCTACGAGCAGTACTTC.

The rearrangement uses TRBV6-5 and TRBJ2-7; 8 bases match TRBD1. This CDR3 region has 14 residues. Germline CDR1 is MNHEY and CDR2 is SVGAGI. J was trimmed by 3 bases and V by 6 bases; bases with no gene match: 7. CDR3 in DNA: TGTGCCAGCAGCAGAACCGGACAGGGCTACGAGCAGTACTTC. This gives the protein CASSRTGQGYEQYF.

A single count supports this clonotype. This CDR3 is CASRAGTGDTEAFF. The CDR3 coding sequence is TGCGCCAGCAGGGCCGGGACAGGGGACACTGAAGCTTTCTTT. This rearrangement joins TRBV10-2 to TRBJ1-1; 10 bases align to TRBD1. Unmatched junction bases numbered 4, after V lost 6 bases and J lost 3 bases. From germline, CDR1 is WSHSY and CDR2 SAAADI. This CDR3 is 14 amino acids long.

This chain connects TRBV20-1 to TRBJ1-2, with D possibly matching TRBD1 (6 bases). With 8 bases removed from V and 6 bases from J, the gap between germline ends came to 22 bases. The CDR3 spans 14 residues. CDR1 is DFQATT and CDR2 is SNEGSKA in the germline V gene (reference sequence). CDR3 nucleotides: TGCAGTTTCCAAACTCGGACAGATAGTCATGGCTACACCTTC. Translated, it gives CSFQTRTDSHGYTF.

This clonotype has only a few counts. The chain recombines TRBV13 with TRBJ2-1, with D uncertain. The CDR3 totals 11 residues. The V gene's germline CDR1 is PRHDT and CDR2 FYEKMQ (reference sequence). Trimming left V 5 bases short and J 9 bases short, with 8 bases between. CDR3 nucleotides: TGTGCCAGCAGCCTCGACGGTGAGCAGTTCTTC. This encodes CASSLDGEQFF. Filled out from reference TRBV13 and TRBJ2-1, the complete variable domain reads AAGVIQSPRHLIKEKRETATLKCYPIPRHDTVYWYQQGPGQDPQFLISFYEKMQSDKGSIPDRFSAQQFSDYHSELNMSSLELGDSALYFCASSLDGEQFFGPGTRLTVL.

This clonotype was found once. The V and J genes are TRBV27 and TRBJ1-3; no clear D gene. This CDR3 is 11 amino acids long. V was clipped by 8 bases and J by 0 bases, with 2 bases between them. Germline V gives CDR1 MNHEY, CDR2 SMNVEV (reference sequence). The CDR3: CASHSGNTIYF. CDR3 coding DNA: TGTGCCAGCCACTCTGGAAACACCATATATTTT.

The chain joins TRBV5-1 to TRBJ2-7; 8 nucleotides match TRBD1. In germline, CDR1 is SGHRS, CDR2 YFSETQ. After removal of 2 bases from V and 0 bases from J, the junction contained 4 bases not matched to a gene. The CDR3 has 15 residues. The DNA for the CDR3 is TGCGCCAGCAGCTTCGGGACAGGCGACTCCTACGAGCAGTACTTC. Protein product: CASSFGTGDSYEQYF.

In its sample, this clonotype was seen once. This chain connects TRBV20-1 to TRBJ2-1; 14 bases are shared with TRBD2. CDR1 and CDR2 (germline): DFQATT, SNEGSKA (reference sequence). The CDR3 length is 15 residues. Losses at the gene ends were 0 bases for V and 8 bases for J; bases not matched to a gene: 3. This CDR3 is CSARDGTSGSYEQFF. In DNA, the CDR3 is TGCAGTGCTAGAGATGGGACTAGCGGGAGCTATGAGCAGTTCTTC.

This clonotype was seen only a few times. This chain joins TRBV27 and TRBJ1-2; TRBD1 matches 8 bases. The trim removed 3 bases at V and 7 bases at J, leaving 4 bases unmatched. CDR3 length: 13 residues. CDR1 is MNHEY, CDR2 SMNVEV, per germline (reference sequence). This CDR3 reads CASSFAGGAGYTF. CDR3 DNA sequence: TGTGCCAGCAGTTTCGCAGGGGGCGCTGGCTACACCTTC.

In this sample, this clonotype turned up once. The chain couples TRBV5-1 to TRBJ1-1, with TRBD1 matching 10 bases. After removal of 5 bases from V and 4 bases from J, the junction contained 14 bases not matched to a gene. Looked up from germline, CDR1 is SGHRS and CDR2 is YFSETQ. The CDR3 contains 17 residues. The CDR3 spells CASRATGGPSRGTEAFF. The CDR3 nucleotides read TGCGCCAGCAGAGCGACAGGGGGCCCCTCGAGGGGCACTGAAGCTTTCTTT.

The chain joins TRBV25-1 to TRBJ2-3; the match to TRBD2 covers 8 bases. V lost 3 bases and J lost 2; bases outside the gene matches: 4. This CDR3 comprises 15 residues. CDR1 and CDR2 from the germline V gene are MGHDK and SYGVNS. This chain's CDR3 is CASSDAREVTDTQYF. The CDR3 nucleotides are TGTGCCAGCAGTGATGCGCGGGAGGTCACAGATACGCAGTATTTT.

This chain joins TRBV28 and TRBJ2-7; 7 bases align to TRBD1. CDR1 and CDR2 from the germline V gene are MDHEN and SYDVKM. Trimming at V came to 4 bases and at J to 5 bases, leaving 8 bases not matched to a gene. The CDR3 length is 14 residues. Written as DNA, the CDR3 is TGTGCCAGCAGTTACAGGGGCGAGGACAACGAGCAGTACTTC. Amino acids: CASSYRGEDNEQYF.

The rearrangement joins TRBV19 to TRBJ1-5; no reliable D call. The CDR3 length is 11 residues. Trimming left V 5 bases short and J 13 bases short, with 12 bases between. The germline V gene encodes CDR1 LNHDA and CDR2 SQIVND (reference sequence). This chain's CDR3 is CASSGPDGQHF. The CDR3 DNA sequence: TGTGCCAGTAGTGGCCCCGACGGGCAGCATTTT.

V and J are TRBV7-9 and TRBJ2-7; D unresolved. V lost 1 base and J lost 2, with 9 bases in between. Germline CDR1 SEHNR, CDR2 FQNEAQ (reference sequence). CDR3 length equals 14 residues. The CDR3 sequence is CASSLVLGPYEQYF. For the CDR3, the DNA is TGTGCCAGCAGCTTAGTTCTGGGTCCCTACGAGCAGTACTTC.

The gene calls are TRBV30 and TRBJ1-5, with D tentatively TRBD1 (6 bases). This CDR3 has 14 residues. Between the trimmed V and J ends, which lost 1 base and 7 bases, there was a span of 14 bases. Germline CDR1 GTSNPN, CDR2 SVGIG (reference sequence). CDR3 sequence (DNA): TGTGCCTGGAGTGGAACGGGGGCTAGCCAGCCCCAGCATTTT. Translated: CAWSGTGASQPQHF.

The chain recombines TRBV7-9 with TRBJ2-2, with D hard to call. Looked up from germline, CDR1 is SEHNR and CDR2 is FQNEAQ (reference sequence). This CDR3 region has 12 residues. The V end lost 5 bases, the J end lost 4 bases, and 5 bases lay between the germline ends. For the CDR3, the DNA is TGTGCCAGCAGCCCCCCCACCGGGGAGCTGTTTTTT. Translation: CASSPPTGELFF.

The chain employs TRBV27 and TRBJ1-1; D unresolved. The germline CDR1 and CDR2 sequences are MNHEY and SMNVEV (reference sequence). The CDR3 runs 15 residues. The ends were cut back, 6 bases at V and 3 bases at J, with 17 bases in the middle. The CDR3 loop is CASRWRAFEYTEAFF. CDR3 DNA: TGTGCCAGCAGATGGAGGGCCTTTGAGTACACTGAAGCTTTCTTT.

V gene TRBV4-1 combines with J gene TRBJ2-7; D is unresolved. V lost 1 base and J 0 bases, leaving 16 bases between the germline ends. The V gene's germline CDR1 is MGHRA and CDR2 YSYEKL. The CDR3 sequence is 17 residues long. CDR3 protein: CASSQGSWQKVSYEQYF. DNA of the CDR3: TGCGCCAGCAGCCAAGGTTCGTGGCAGAAAGTCTCCTACGAGCAGTACTTC.

Only a few counts were recorded for this clonotype. This chain uses TRBV11-1 with TRBJ2-1; no definite D call. V lost 8 bases, J lost 8 bases, and 10 bases lay in between. This CDR3 is 11 amino acids long. Germline values: CDR1 SGHAT, CDR2 FQDESV (reference sequence). The CDR3 protein is CASGPEDEQFF. The DNA for the CDR3 is TGTGCCAGCGGCCCCGAGGATGAGCAGTTCTTC.

V gene TRBV29-1 combines with J gene TRBJ1-2; D is unresolved. The V gene's germline CDR1 is SQVTM and CDR2 ANQGSEA. The V gene lost 4 bases and the J gene lost 4 bases, with 10 bases spanning the gap. The CDR3 has 12 residues. CDR3 sequence reads: CSVAETIYGYTF. CDR3 DNA sequence: TGCAGCGTTGCTGAGACAATCTATGGCTACACCTTC.

The chain uses TRBV27 and TRBJ1-2; D is uncertain. Trimming shortened V by 2 bases and J by 6 bases, and 7 bases separated the two germline ends. The CDR3 runs to 12 residues. Looked up from germline, CDR1 is MNHEY and CDR2 is SMNVEV (reference sequence). CDR3 protein: CASSLSGDGYTF. The DNA of the CDR3 is TGTGCCAGCAGTTTAAGTGGTGATGGCTACACCTTC.

V usage is TRBV27 and J usage is TRBJ2-3; TRBD1 aligns across 7 bases. The CDR3 loop spans 14 amino acids. In germline, CDR1 is MNHEY, CDR2 SMNVEV (reference sequence). The V segment lost 5 bases and the J segment 5 bases; nucleotides outside the gene matches: 7. CDR3 region: CASSQRGGEDTQYF. The CDR3 nucleotides are TGTGCCAGCAGTCAAAGAGGGGGCGAAGATACGCAGTATTTT.